This T cell receptor (beta chain) was sequenced during a study of OX40 agonist ivuxolimab in advanced cancers. Background on the study: Dose-escalation patients suffered from hepatocellular carcinoma, melanoma, renal cell or head and neck cancer. Earlier treatment with anti-PD-1, anti-PD-L1 or anti-CTLA-4 was permitted, and 35% to 45% had received some.

About this clone: The target antigen is unknown.

Broader study findings: Near-lowest levels of clonal expansion characterized partial responders at 0.1-3.0 mg/kg. Both CD4+ and CD8+ T cell populations in blood had undergone clonal expansion by week 6 at 0.1 to 3.0 mg/kg.

The repertoire was sequenced with immunoSEQ multiplex PCR; TCRdb's copy has only in-frame clones and lacks some. The sample consists of tens of thousands of clones, around nine tenths of them appearing once. CDR1 and CDR2 (germline): PRHDT, FYEKMQ (reference sequence). With 0 bases removed from V and 0 bases from J, the gap between germline ends came to 11 bases. CDR3 length: 16 amino acids. This receptor was identified in an adult with an advanced solid tumor such as melanoma, head and neck, liver or kidney cancer. The specimen was CD4+ or CD8+ T cells sorted from blood, collected in a trial of the OX40 agonist ivuxolimab. V usage is TRBV13 and J usage is TRBJ1-1; D is uncertain. CDR3 sequence reads: CASSLGISEMNTEAFF. As DNA, the CDR3 is TGTGCCAGCAGCTTAGGTATTTCTGAAATGAACACTGAAGCTTTCTTT. Supplemented by reference TRBV13 and TRBJ1-1, the full variable domain reads AAGVIQSPRHLIKEKRETATLKCYPIPRHDTVYWYQQGPGQDPQFLISFYEKMQSDKGSIPDRFSAQQFSDYHSELNMSSLELGDSALYFCASSLGISEMNTEAFFGQGTRLTVV.